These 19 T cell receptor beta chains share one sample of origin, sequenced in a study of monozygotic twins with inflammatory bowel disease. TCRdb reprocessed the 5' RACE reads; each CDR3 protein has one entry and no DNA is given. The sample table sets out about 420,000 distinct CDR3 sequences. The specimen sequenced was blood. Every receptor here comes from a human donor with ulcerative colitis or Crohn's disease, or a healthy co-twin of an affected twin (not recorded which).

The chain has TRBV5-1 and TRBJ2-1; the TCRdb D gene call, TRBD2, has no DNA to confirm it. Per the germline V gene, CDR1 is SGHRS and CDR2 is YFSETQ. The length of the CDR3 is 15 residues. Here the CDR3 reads CASSLASGGMDEQFF. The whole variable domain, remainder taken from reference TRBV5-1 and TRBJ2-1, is KAGVTQTPRYLIKTRGQQVTLSCSPISGHRSVSWYQQTPGQGLQFLFEYFSETQRNKGNFPGRFSGRQFSNSRSEMNVSTLELGDSALYLCASSLASGGMDEQFFGPGTRLTVL.

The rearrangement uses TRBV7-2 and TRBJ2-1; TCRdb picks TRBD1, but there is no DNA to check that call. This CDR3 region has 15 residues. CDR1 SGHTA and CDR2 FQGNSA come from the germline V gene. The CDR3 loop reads CASSDLTLNYNEQFF.

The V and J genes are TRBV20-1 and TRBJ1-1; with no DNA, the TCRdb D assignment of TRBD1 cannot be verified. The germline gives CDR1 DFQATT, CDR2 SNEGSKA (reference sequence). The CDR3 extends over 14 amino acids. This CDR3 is CSVTTGVGRTEAFF.

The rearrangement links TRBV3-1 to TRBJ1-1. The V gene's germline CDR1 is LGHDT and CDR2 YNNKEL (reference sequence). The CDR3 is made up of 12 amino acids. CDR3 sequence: CASSREGFKTFF.

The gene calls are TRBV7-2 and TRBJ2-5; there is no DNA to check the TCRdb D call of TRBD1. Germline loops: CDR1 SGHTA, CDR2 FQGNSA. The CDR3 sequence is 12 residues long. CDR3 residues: CASSHRGETQYF.

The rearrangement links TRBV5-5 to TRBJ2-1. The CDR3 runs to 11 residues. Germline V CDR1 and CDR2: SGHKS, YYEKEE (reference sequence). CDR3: CASSKKGEQFF.

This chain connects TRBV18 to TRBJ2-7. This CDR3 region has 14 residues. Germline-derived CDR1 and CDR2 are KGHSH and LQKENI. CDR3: CASSPPGRLYEQYF.

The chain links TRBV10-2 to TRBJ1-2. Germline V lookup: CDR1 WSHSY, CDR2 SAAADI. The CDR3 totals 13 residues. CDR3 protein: CASSVNGDYGYTF.

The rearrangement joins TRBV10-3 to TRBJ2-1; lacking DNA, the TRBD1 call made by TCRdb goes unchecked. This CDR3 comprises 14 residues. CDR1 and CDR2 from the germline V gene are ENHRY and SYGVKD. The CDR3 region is CAITDTGGWSEQFF.

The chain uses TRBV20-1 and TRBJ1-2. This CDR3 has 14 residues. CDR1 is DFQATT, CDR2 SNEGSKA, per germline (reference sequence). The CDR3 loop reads CSARNAGLSYGYTF.

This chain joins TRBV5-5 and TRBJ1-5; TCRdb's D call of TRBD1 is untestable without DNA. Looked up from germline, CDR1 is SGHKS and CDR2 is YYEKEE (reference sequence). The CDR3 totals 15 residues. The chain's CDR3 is CASSRGDSLNQPQHF. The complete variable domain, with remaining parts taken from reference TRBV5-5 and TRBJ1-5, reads DAGVTQSPTHLIKTRGQQVTLRCSPISGHKSVSWYQQVLGQGPQFIFQYYEKEERGRGNFPDRFSARQFPNYSSELNVNALLLGDSALYLCASSRGDSLNQPQHFGDGTRLSIL.

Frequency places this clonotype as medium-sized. The CDR3: CASSFLAGTDTQYF. V usage is TRBV28 and J usage is TRBJ2-3; the TCRdb D gene call, TRBD2, has no DNA to confirm it. Germline values: CDR1 MDHEN, CDR2 SYDVKM. CDR3 size: 14 residues.

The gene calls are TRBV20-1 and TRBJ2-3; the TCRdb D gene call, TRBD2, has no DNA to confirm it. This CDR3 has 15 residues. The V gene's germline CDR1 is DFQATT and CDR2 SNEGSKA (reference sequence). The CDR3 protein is CSATSGGATTDTQYF.

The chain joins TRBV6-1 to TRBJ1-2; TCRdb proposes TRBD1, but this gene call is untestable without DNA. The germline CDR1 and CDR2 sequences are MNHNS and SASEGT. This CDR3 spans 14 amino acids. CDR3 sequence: CASSRTGTDYGYTF.

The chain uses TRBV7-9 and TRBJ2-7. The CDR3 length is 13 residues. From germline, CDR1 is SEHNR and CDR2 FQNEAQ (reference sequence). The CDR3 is CASRSEGSYEQYF.

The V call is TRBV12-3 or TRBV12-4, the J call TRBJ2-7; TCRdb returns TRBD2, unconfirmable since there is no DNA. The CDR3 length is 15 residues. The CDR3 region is CASRQASGGAHEQYF.

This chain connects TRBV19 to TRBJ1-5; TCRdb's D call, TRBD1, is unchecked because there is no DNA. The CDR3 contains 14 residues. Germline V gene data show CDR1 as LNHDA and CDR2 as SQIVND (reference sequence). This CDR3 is CASRGQGGYQPQHF. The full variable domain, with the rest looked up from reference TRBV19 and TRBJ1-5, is DGGITQSPKYLFRKEGQNVTLSCEQNLNHDAMYWYRQDPGQGLRLIYYSQIVNDFQKGDIAEGYSVSREKKESFPLTVTSAQKNPTAFYLCASRGQGGYQPQHFGDGTRLSIL.

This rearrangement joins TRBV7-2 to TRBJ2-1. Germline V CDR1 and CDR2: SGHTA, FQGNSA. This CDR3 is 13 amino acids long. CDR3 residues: CASSLEESYEQFF.

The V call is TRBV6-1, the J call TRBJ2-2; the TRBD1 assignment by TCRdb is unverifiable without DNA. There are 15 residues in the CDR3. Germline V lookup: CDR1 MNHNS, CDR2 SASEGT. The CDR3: CASSGDREDTGELFF.